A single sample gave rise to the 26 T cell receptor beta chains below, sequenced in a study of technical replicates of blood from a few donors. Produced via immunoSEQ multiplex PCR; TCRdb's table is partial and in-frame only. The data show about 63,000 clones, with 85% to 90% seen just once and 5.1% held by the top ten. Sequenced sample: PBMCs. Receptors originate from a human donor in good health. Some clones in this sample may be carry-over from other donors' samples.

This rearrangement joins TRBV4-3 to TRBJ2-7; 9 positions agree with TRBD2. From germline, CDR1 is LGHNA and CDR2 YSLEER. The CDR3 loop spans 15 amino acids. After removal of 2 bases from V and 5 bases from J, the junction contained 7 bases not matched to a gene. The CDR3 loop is CASSQSLAGSNEQYF. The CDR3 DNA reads TGCGCCAGCAGCCAATCGCTAGCGGGAAGCAACGAGCAGTACTTC.

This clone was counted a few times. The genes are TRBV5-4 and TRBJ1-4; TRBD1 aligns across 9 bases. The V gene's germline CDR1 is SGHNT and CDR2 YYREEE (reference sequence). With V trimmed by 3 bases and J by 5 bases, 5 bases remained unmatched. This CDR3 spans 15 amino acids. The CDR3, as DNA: TGTGCCAGCAGCTCTCGACAGGGGGGGAATGAAAAACTGTTTTTT. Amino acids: CASSSRQGGNEKLFF.

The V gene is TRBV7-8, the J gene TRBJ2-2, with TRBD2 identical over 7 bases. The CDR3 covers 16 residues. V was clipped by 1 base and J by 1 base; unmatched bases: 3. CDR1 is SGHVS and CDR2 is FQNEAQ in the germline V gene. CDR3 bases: TGTGCCAGCAGCTTAGTGGGGACTAAGAACACCGGGGAGCTGTTTTTT. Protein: CASSLVGTKNTGELFF. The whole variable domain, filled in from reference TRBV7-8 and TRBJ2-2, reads GAGVSQSPRYKVAKRGQDVALRCDPISGHVSLFWYQQALGQGPEFLTYFQNEAQLDKSGLPSDRFFAERPEGSVSTLKIQRTQQEDSAVYLCASSLVGTKNTGELFFGEGSRLTVL.

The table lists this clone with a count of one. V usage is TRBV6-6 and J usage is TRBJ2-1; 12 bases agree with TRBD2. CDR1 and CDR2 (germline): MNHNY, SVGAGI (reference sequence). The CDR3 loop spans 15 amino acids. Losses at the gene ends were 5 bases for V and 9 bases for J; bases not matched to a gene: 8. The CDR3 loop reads CASSTGLAGKGEQFF. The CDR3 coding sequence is TGTGCCAGCAGTACCGGACTAGCGGGAAAGGGTGAGCAGTTCTTC.

This CDR3 reads CASSYLTGTGNGEAFF. CDR3 nucleotide sequence: TGTGCCAGCAGTTACCTCACCGGGACAGGGAACGGTGAAGCTTTCTTT. The genes are TRBV6-5 and TRBJ1-1; 9 positions agree with TRBD1. Trimming removed 2 bases from V and 7 bases from J; junction bases left unmatched: 11. CDR3 size: 16 residues. The germline CDR1 and CDR2 sequences are MNHEY and SVGAGI.

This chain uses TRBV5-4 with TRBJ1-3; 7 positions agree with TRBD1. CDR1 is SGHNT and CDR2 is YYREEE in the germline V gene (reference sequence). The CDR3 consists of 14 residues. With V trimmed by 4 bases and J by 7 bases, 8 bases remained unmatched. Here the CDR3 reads CASSQAHRGNTIYF. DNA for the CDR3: TGTGCCAGCAGCCAAGCCCACAGGGGTAACACCATATATTTT. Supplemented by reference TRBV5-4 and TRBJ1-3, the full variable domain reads ETGVTQSPTHLIKTRGQQVTLRCSSQSGHNTVSWYQQALGQGPQFIFQYYREEENGRGNFPPRFSGLQFPNYSSELNVNALELDDSALYLCASSQAHRGNTIYFGEGSWLTVV.

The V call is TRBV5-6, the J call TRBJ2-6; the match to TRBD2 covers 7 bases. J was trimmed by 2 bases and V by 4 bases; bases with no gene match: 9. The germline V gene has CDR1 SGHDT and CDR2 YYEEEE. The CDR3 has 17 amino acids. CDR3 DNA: TGTGCCAGCAGCCCTAATTCAGGGAGGGCTGGGGCCAACGTCCTGACTTTC. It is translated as CASSPNSGRAGANVLTF.

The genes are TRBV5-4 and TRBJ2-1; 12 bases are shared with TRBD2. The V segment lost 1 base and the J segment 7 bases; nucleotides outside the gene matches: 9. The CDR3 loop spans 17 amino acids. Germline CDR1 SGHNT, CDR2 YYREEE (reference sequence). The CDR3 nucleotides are TGTGCCAGCAGCTTGAGCCTAGCGGGAGGGCTGGGTAATGAGCAGTTCTTC. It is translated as CASSLSLAGGLGNEQFF.

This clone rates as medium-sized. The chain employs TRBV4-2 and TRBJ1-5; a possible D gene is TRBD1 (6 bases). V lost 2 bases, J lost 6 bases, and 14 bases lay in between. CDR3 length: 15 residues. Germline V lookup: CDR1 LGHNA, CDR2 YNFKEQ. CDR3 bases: TGTGCCAGCAGCCAAAATTTGGGGGCGAGTCAGCCCCAGCATTTT. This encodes CASSQNLGASQPQHF.

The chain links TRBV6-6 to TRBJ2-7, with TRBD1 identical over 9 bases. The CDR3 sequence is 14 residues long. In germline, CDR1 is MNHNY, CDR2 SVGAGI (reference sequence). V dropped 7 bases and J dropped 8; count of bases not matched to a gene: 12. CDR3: CASNSPGQGLQQYF. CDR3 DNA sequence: TGTGCCAGCAACTCCCCCGGACAGGGGTTACAGCAGTACTTC.

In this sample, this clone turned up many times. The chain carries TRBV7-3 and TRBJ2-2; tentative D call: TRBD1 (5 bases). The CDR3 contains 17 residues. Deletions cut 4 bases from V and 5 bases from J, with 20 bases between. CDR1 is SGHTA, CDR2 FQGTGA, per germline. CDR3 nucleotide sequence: TGTGCCAGCAGCTCAAAACCGAGCAGGGCGAGGACCGGGGAGCTGTTTTTT. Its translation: CASSSKPSRARTGELFF.

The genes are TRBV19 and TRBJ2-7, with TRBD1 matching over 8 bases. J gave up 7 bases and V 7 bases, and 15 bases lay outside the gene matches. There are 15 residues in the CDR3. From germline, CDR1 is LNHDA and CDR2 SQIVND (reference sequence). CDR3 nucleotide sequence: TGTGCCAGTACCATTGGGCAGGGGGCGAGCTTGGAGCAGTACTTC. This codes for CASTIGQGASLEQYF.

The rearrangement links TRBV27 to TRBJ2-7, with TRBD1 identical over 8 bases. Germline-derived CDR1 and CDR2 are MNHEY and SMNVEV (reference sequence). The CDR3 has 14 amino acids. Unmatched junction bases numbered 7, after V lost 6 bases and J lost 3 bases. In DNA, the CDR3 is TGTGCCAGCAGGCCCGGACAGGGCAGCTACGAGCAGTACTTC. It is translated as CASRPGQGSYEQYF.

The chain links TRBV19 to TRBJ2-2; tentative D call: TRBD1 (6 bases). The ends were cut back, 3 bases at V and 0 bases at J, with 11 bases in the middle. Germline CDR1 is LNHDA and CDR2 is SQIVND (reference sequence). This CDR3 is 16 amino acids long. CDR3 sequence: CASSIPRGPNTGELFF. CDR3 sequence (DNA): TGTGCCAGTAGTATCCCCAGGGGACCGAACACCGGGGAGCTGTTTTTT.

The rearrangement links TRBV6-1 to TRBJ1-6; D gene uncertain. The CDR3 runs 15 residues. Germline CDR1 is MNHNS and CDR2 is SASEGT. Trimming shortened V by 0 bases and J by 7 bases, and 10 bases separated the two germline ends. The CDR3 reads CASSEASGWNSPLHF. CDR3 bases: TGTGCCAGCAGTGAAGCGTCCGGGTGGAATTCACCCCTCCACTTT.

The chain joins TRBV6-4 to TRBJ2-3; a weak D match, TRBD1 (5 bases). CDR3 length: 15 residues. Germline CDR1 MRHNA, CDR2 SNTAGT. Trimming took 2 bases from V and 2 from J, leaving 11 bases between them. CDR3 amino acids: CASSDGASSTDTQYF. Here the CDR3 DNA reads TGTGCCAGCAGTGACGGGGCGTCCTCCACAGATACGCAGTATTTT.

This chain's CDR3 is CASSSGLAGVSDTQYF. In DNA form, the CDR3 reads TGTGCCAGCAGCTCGGGACTAGCGGGGGTTTCAGATACGCAGTATTTT. This sequence joins TRBV7-2 and TRBJ2-3, with 14 bases lining up with TRBD2. Germline V lookup: CDR1 SGHTA, CDR2 FQGNSA. The CDR3 runs to 16 residues. V lost 4 bases and J lost 4; bases outside the gene matches: 4. The full variable domain, with the rest looked up from reference TRBV7-2 and TRBJ2-3, is GAGVSQSPSNKVTEKGKDVELRCDPISGHTALYWYRQSLGQGLEFLIYFQGNSAPDKSGLPSDRFSAERTGGSVSTLTIQRTQQEDSAVYLCASSSGLAGVSDTQYFGPGTRLTVL.

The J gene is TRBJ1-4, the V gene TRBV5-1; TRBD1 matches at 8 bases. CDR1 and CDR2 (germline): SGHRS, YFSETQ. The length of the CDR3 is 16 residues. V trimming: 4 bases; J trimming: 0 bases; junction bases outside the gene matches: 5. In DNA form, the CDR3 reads TGCGCCAGCAGCCCCGGGACAGGAGCAACTAATGAAAAACTGTTTTTT. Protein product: CASSPGTGATNEKLFF.

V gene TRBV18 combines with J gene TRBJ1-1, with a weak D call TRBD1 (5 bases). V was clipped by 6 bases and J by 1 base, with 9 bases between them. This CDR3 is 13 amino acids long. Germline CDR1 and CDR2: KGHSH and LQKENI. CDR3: CASSPTANTEAFF. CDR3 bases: TGTGCCAGCTCTCCGACAGCGAACACTGAAGCTTTCTTT.

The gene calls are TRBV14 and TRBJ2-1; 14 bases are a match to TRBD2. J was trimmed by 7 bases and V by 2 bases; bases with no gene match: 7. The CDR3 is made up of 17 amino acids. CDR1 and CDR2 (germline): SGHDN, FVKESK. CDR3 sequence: CASSQIRGTSGRNEQFF. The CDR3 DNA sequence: TGTGCCAGCAGCCAAATTAGAGGGACTAGCGGGAGAAATGAGCAGTTCTTC.

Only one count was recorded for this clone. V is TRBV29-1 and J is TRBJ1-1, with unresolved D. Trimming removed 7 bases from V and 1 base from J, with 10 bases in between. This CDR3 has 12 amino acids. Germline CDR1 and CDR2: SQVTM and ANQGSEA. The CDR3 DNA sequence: TGCAGCGCCCGGGGTCAGAACACTGAAGCTTTCTTT. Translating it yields CSARGQNTEAFF.

DNA of the CDR3: TGTGCCTGGGGGCGGGGATCAGGGAATGAGCAGTTCTTC. Translation: CAWGRGSGNEQFF. V and J are TRBV30 and TRBJ2-1; maybe TRBD2 (6 bases). Germline-derived CDR1 and CDR2 are GTSNPN and SVGIG (reference sequence). V lost 5 bases and J 7 bases, leaving 15 bases between the germline ends. This CDR3 comprises 13 residues. The whole variable domain, remainder taken from reference TRBV30 and TRBJ2-1, is SQTIHQWPATLVQPVGSPLSLECTVEGTSNPNLYWYRQAAGRGLQLLFYSVGIGQISSEVPQNLSASRPQDRQFILSSKKLLLSDSGFYLCAWGRGSGNEQFFGPGTRLTVL.

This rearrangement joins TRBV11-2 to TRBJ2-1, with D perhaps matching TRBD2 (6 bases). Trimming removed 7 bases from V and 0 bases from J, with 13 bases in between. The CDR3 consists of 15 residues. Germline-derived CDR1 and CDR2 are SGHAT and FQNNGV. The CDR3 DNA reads TGTGCCAGCAACTATCTAGCGAGCTCCTACAATGAGCAGTTCTTC. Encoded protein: CASNYLASSYNEQFF.

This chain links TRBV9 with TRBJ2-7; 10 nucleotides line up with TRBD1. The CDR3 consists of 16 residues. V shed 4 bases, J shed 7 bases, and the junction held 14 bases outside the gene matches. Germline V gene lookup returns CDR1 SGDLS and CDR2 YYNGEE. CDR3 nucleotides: TGTGCCAGCAGCCCCGATCGGGGGACAGGGGTCTCGGAGCAGTACTTC. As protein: CASSPDRGTGVSEQYF.

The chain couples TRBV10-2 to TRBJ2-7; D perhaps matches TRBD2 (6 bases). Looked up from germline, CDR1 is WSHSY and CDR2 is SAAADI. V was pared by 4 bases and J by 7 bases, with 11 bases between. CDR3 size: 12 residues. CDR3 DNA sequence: TGCGCCAGCAGTGTTAGCGGACAAGAGCAGTACTTC. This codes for CASSVSGQEQYF.

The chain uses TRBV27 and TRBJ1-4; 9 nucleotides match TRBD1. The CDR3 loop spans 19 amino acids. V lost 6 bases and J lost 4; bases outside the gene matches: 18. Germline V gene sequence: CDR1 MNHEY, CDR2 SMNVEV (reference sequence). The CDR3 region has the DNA TGTGCCAGCAGACCTGACAGGGGGAGGGTTCTCATTCGTAATGAAAAACTGTTTTTT. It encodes CASRPDRGRVLIRNEKLFF. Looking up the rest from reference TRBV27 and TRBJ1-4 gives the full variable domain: EAQVTQNPRYLITVTGKKLTVTCSQNMNHEYMSWYRQDPGLGLRQIYYSMNVEVTDKGDVPEGYKVSRKEKRNFPLILESPSPNQTSLYFCASRPDRGRVLIRNEKLFFGSGTQLSVL.